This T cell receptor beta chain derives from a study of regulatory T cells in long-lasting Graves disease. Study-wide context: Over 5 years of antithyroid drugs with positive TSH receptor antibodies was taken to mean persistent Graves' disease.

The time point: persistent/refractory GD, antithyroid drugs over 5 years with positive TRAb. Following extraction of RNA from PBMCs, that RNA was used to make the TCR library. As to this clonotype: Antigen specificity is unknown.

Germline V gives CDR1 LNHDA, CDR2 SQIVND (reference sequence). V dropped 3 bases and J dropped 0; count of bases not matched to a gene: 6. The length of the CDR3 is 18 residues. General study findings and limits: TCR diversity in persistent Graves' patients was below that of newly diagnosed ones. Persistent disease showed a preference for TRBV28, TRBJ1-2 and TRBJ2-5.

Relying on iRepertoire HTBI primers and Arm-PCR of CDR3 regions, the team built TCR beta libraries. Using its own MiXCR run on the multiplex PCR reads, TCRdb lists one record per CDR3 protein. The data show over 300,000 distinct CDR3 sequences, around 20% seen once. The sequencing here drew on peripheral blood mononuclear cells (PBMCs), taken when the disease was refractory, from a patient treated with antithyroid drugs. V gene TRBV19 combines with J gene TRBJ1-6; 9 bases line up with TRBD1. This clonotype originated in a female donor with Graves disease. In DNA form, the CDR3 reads TGTGCCAGTAGTATGACTGGGACAGGGAGCTCCTATAATTCACCCCTCCACTTT. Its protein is CASSMTGTGSSYNSPLHF. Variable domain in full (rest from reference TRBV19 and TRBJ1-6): DGGITQSPKYLFRKEGQNVTLSCEQNLNHDAMYWYRQDPGQGLRLIYYSQIVNDFQKGDIAEGYSVSREKKESFPLTVTSAQKNPTAFYLCASSMTGTGSSYNSPLHFGNGTRLTVT.